This TCR beta chain was observed in a study of T cells after yellow fever vaccination. This clonotype showed up many times. Each CDR3 protein is one row after TCRdb ran MiXCR on the 5' RACE reads. This sample carries some 600,000 distinct CDR3 sequences, about 17% of them seen once, and the ten largest clones take 15% to 20%. V shed 6 bases, J shed 5 bases, and the junction held 10 bases outside the gene matches. Germline loops: CDR1 SQVTM, CDR2 ANQGSEA. CDR3 length: 14 residues. The sequence was collected from a man between 18 and 29 years old who received the YFV17D yellow fever vaccine. The chain combines TRBV29-1 with TRBJ1-5; 7 bases match TRBD1. The source was PBMCs, collected 5 days after the first yellow fever vaccination. CDR3 residues: CSVVIQGSDQPQHF. CDR3 nucleotide sequence: TGCAGCGTGGTAATACAGGGGTCTGATCAGCCCCAGCATTTT.